The present T cell receptor (beta chain) was sequenced within a study of cytomegalovirus exposure and HLA in healthy donors. Overall study: Among the 300 to 500 donors who were genotyped, roughly 85% fell in the genetic ancestry cluster that is associated with self-reported Caucasian donors.

CDR3 size: 13 residues. V was pared by 3 bases and J by 8 bases, with 10 bases between. Germline loops: CDR1 LNHNV, CDR2 YYDKDF (reference sequence). The PCR contained 60 Vbeta and 13 Jbeta primers. The assay was immunoSEQ multiplex PCR, and TCRdb's table has in-frame clones only and misses some. The sample yields under 200,000 clones, over 60% seen once. The sequence was obtained from a woman in her fifties or sixties in good health and CMV-seronegative. This chain connects TRBV15 to TRBJ1-4; D is possibly TRBD1 (6 bases). The sample taken for sequencing was PBMCs. The CDR3 DNA follows: TGTGCCACCAGCAGCTCCAGGGGAGAAAAACTGTTTTTT. Its protein is CATSSSRGEKLFF.